Listed below are T cell receptor beta chains from one sample, sequenced in a study of T cell responses to AZD1222 COVID-19 vaccine. Method: immunoSEQ multiplex PCR; TCRdb's copy keeps in-frame clones and lacks some. The sample lists 150,000 to 200,000 clones, about 94% occurring once. This sample comprised peripheral blood, obtained on day 0 of AZD1222 vaccination. These receptors were obtained from an adult in good health. CDR3s include the opening cysteine and the closing phenylalanine or tryptophan. The order of the fields is V gene, clone size, CDR3 length, J gene, CDR3 protein. The listing skips clone size in some rows; elsewhere it reads once, few, many or a size class.

v_gene: TRBV5-4; abundance: -; len: 13; j_gene: TRBJ1-1; CDR3aa: CASSLQGDTEAFF
v_gene: TRBV6-5; abundance: -; len: 12; j_gene: TRBJ1-1; CDR3aa: CAIESRVGEAFF
v_gene: TRBV24-1; abundance: -; len: 14; j_gene: TRBJ1-1; CDR3aa: CATSASRESTEAFF
v_gene: TRBV5-4; abundance: -; len: 16; j_gene: TRBJ2-5; CDR3aa: CASSTGLAAYQETQYF
v_gene: TRBV7-2; abundance: -; len: 15; j_gene: TRBJ1-6; CDR3aa: CASSSSTPVNSPLHF
v_gene: TRBV7-2; abundance: once; len: 15; j_gene: TRBJ1-2; CDR3aa: CASSLATVGTHGYTF
v_gene: TRBV6-5; abundance: -; len: 16; j_gene: TRBJ1-6; CDR3aa: CASSYLNGPGSSPLHF
v_gene: TRBV29-1; abundance: -; len: 11; j_gene: TRBJ2-7; CDR3aa: CSVGAPYEQYF
v_gene: TRBV6-1; abundance: -; len: 16; j_gene: TRBJ2-7; CDR3aa: CASSEALGGFSYEQYF
v_gene: TRBV2; abundance: -; len: 16; j_gene: TRBJ2-2; CDR3aa: CASSGLRQGTFGELFF
v_gene: TRBV6-5; abundance: few; len: 14; j_gene: TRBJ1-5; CDR3aa: CASSIQGGNQPQHF
v_gene: TRBV28; abundance: -; len: 15; j_gene: TRBJ2-1; CDR3aa: CASSLTPDLANEQFF
v_gene: TRBV4-1; abundance: -; len: 15; j_gene: TRBJ2-2; CDR3aa: CASSQDVGSTGELFF
v_gene: TRBV9; abundance: -; len: 12; j_gene: TRBJ1-1; CDR3aa: CASSVGSGEAFF
v_gene: TRBV27; abundance: -; len: 17; j_gene: TRBJ1-6; CDR3aa: CASSGGRGRSYNSPLHF
v_gene: TRBV6-2/TRBV6-3; abundance: -; len: 14; j_gene: TRBJ2-7; CDR3aa: CASSYGTSDYEQYF
v_gene: TRBV28; abundance: once; len: 15; j_gene: TRBJ1-2; CDR3aa: CASSFRDSNNYGYTF
v_gene: TRBV5-6; abundance: -; len: 16; j_gene: TRBJ2-7; CDR3aa: CASSLAGGLITYEQYF
v_gene: TRBV19; abundance: -; len: 14; j_gene: TRBJ2-7; CDR3aa: CASSLTATTYEQYF
v_gene: TRBV19; abundance: -; len: 16; j_gene: TRBJ2-7; CDR3aa: CASSTPGQGSAYEQYF
v_gene: TRBV24-1; abundance: -; len: 14; j_gene: TRBJ1-4; CDR3aa: CATSETGGGEKLFF
v_gene: TRBV5-1; abundance: -; len: 13; j_gene: TRBJ1-2; CDR3aa: CASSREGDDGYTF
v_gene: TRBV6-4; abundance: -; len: 17; j_gene: TRBJ1-4; CDR3aa: CASSDSDSLATNEKLFF
v_gene: TRBV11-2; abundance: -; len: 13; j_gene: TRBJ2-1; CDR3aa: CASSSRLINEQFF
v_gene: TRBV21-1; abundance: -; len: 19; j_gene: TRBJ2-6; CDR3aa: CASSKVVQGIWSGANVLTF
v_gene: TRBV27; abundance: -; len: 16; j_gene: TRBJ2-1; CDR3aa: CASSLEGLAGDNEQFF
v_gene: TRBV28; abundance: -; len: 15; j_gene: TRBJ2-1; CDR3aa: CASSLAYRSLNEQFF
v_gene: TRBV5-6; abundance: -; len: 13; j_gene: TRBJ1-1; CDR3aa: CASSVDLSTEAFF
v_gene: TRBV2; abundance: -; len: 13; j_gene: TRBJ1-5; CDR3aa: CASSDSSYQPQHF
v_gene: TRBV28; abundance: -; len: 15; j_gene: TRBJ1-1; CDR3aa: CASSPLTGGNAEAFF
v_gene: TRBV6-4; abundance: -; len: 13; j_gene: TRBJ1-6; CDR3aa: CASRQTGNSPLHF
v_gene: TRBV15; abundance: -; len: 16; j_gene: TRBJ1-1; CDR3aa: CATSREGFGANTEAFF
v_gene: TRBV5-4; abundance: -; len: 14; j_gene: TRBJ2-3; CDR3aa: CASSPPWGTDTQYF
v_gene: TRBV6-4; abundance: once; len: 16; j_gene: TRBJ2-1; CDR3aa: CASSGTGTSGYNEQFF
v_gene: TRBV28; abundance: -; len: 18; j_gene: TRBJ2-3; CDR3aa: CASSPNILAGVGTDTQYF